This passage covers 32 T cell receptor beta chains from one sample sequenced in a study of blood T cells in healthy people across ages. Next came a second PCR, run for about 6 to 12 cycles, which used a sample-barcoded 5' primer along with a J-beta primer mix. Via MiXCR, TCRdb re-called the 5' RACE reads, giving one row per CDR3 protein. The top ten hold roughly 8% of the sample, which has some 1.5 million distinct CDR3 sequences, roughly 27% seen once. Sequencing used blood. Source of these receptors: a woman in her twenties or thirties in good health.

This clonotype was recorded a few times. V gene TRBV3-1 combines with J gene TRBJ2-7, with 10 positions matching TRBD2. The CDR3 consists of 14 residues. The junction had 4 bases not matched to a gene; V was cut back by 3 bases and J by 5 bases. Germline CDR1 and CDR2: LGHDT and YNNKEL (reference sequence). The CDR3 DNA reads as TGTGCCAGCAGCCATAAGGGGACTAGCGACGAGCAGTACTTC. Protein sequence: CASSHKGTSDEQYF.

Only a few counts were recorded for this clonotype. One end of the junction does not line up with germline, which may come from a read error. The V gene is TRBV7-2, the J gene TRBJ1-2; no reliable D call. This CDR3 region has 16 residues. Germline CDR1 reads SGHTA; CDR2 reads FQGNSA. CDR3 coding DNA: TGTGCCGGCAGCTTAGGCGGCAGAATCGGGGTCTATGGCTACACCTTC. The encoded protein is CAGSLGGRIGVYGYTF.

This clonotype was detected only a few times. The rearrangement links TRBV6-1 to TRBJ2-7, with 9 bases matching TRBD1. Germline V gene sequence: CDR1 MNHNS, CDR2 SASEGT. This CDR3 region has 15 residues. J was trimmed by 4 bases and V by 1 base; bases with no gene match: 5. The CDR3 DNA is TGTGCCAGCAGTGAAGGGGACAGGGAAGTATACGAGCAGTACTTC. Protein product: CASSEGDREVYEQYF.

There are a few counts of this clonotype. One end of the junction is discordant with germline, which a read error may explain. V and J are TRBV5-6 and TRBJ2-6; perhaps TRBD1 as D (7 bases). CDR3 length: 19 amino acids. Looked up from germline, CDR1 is SGHDT and CDR2 is YYEEEE. The CDR3 DNA follows: TGTGCCAGCAGCTTGCTTGCGGGACAGAGTCTCTCTGGGGCCAACGTCCGGACTTTC. Residues: CASSLLAGQSLSGANVRTF.

The chain combines TRBV9 with TRBJ2-5; tentatively, D is TRBD1 or TRBD2 (6 bases each). In germline, CDR1 is SGDLS, CDR2 YYNGEE. The CDR3 has 14 amino acids. V was cut by 5 bases and J by 5 bases, with 16 bases left in between. The CDR3 sequence is CASSRGEDYETQYF. The CDR3 nucleotides are TGTGCCAGCAGTAGGGGGGAGGACTATGAGACCCAGTACTTC.

The sample holds a few counts of this clonotype. A junction end diverges from the germline sequence, so it may reflect a read error. The chain has TRBV11-2 and TRBJ2-3; D is possibly TRBD2 (7 bases). Germline V gene lookup returns CDR1 SGHAT and CDR2 FQNNGV. The CDR3 is 16 residues long. The CDR3: CASSFGRAGDTGTQYF. The CDR3 nucleotides are TGTGCCAGCAGCTTTGGCCGGGCGGGGGACACAGGTACGCAGTATTTT.

The gene calls are TRBV20-1 and TRBJ1-1, with D possibly matching TRBD1 (5 bases). This CDR3 has 11 residues. The germline V gene has CDR1 DFQATT and CDR2 SNEGSKA (reference sequence). V was pared by 0 bases and J by 12 bases, with 11 bases between. The CDR3 sequence: CSARDEGVTFF. The CDR3 DNA follows: TGCAGTGCTAGAGATGAAGGGGTCACTTTCTTT.

The V call is TRBV7-2, the J call TRBJ2-5; 8 bases map to TRBD1. Germline V gene sequence: CDR1 SGHTA, CDR2 FQGNSA. The CDR3 spans 15 residues. V trimming: 4 bases; J trimming: 2 bases; junction bases outside the gene matches: 6. The CDR3 spells CASSSQQGGQETQYF. The DNA for the CDR3 is TGTGCCAGCAGCTCACAACAGGGGGGACAAGAGACCCAGTACTTC.

This clonotype was recorded a few times. The genes are TRBV6-2 or TRBV6-3 and TRBJ1-4; possible D gene TRBD1, 6 bases. The CDR3 spans 14 residues. Germline loops: CDR1 MNHEY, CDR2 SVGEGT. V was trimmed by 7 bases and J by 8 bases, leaving 17 bases between them. CDR3 amino acids: CASTETGFKEKLFF. For the CDR3, the DNA is TGTGCCAGCACCGAAACAGGGTTCAAGGAAAAACTGTTTTTT.

This clonotype was seen at least ten times. The V gene is TRBV29-1, the J gene TRBJ1-6; D ambiguous. Germline V gene data show CDR1 as SQVTM and CDR2 as ANQGSEA. The CDR3 has 13 residues. V lost 6 bases, J lost 7 bases, and 13 bases lay in between. CDR3 bases: TGCAGCGTCCGCCGGGAGTCCAATTCACCCCTCCACTTT. Translated, it gives CSVRRESNSPLHF.

A few counts support this clonotype. A far larger clone differs by one base, so this is likely a read error. The chain uses TRBV7-2 and TRBJ2-3; D is unclear. This CDR3 region has 12 residues. Germline values: CDR1 SGHTA, CDR2 FQGNSA. CDR3 protein: CASSFGTYTQYF. CDR3 in DNA: TGTGCCAGCAGCTTCGGCACATATACGCAGTATTTT.

This clonotype came up a few times. The genes are TRBV7-9 and TRBJ2-3; a possible D gene is TRBD1 (5 bases). Germline CDR1 is SEHNR and CDR2 is FQNEAQ (reference sequence). The CDR3 spans 19 residues. Deletions cut 1 base from V and 2 bases from J, with 22 bases between. In DNA, the CDR3 is TGTGCCAGCAGCTTAGACATGGCACTATTGGGGCCGAACACAGATACGCAGTATTTT. Translated, it gives CASSLDMALLGPNTDTQYF.

The chain is built from TRBV5-5 and TRBJ1-2; 8 bases are a match to TRBD1. Germline CDR1 reads SGHKS; CDR2 reads YYEKEE (reference sequence). V shed 4 bases and J 7 bases; nucleotides not matched to a gene: 15. This CDR3 has 16 residues. CDR3 nucleotide sequence: TGTGCCAGCAGCCTGGGACAGGAGATACCTACCGGTGGCTACACCTTC. Residues: CASSLGQEIPTGGYTF.

V gene TRBV29-1 combines with J gene TRBJ2-5, with TRBD2 matching 7 bases. From germline, CDR1 is SQVTM and CDR2 ANQGSEA. This CDR3 has 12 residues. With V trimmed by 8 bases and J by 5 bases, 8 bases remained unmatched. CDR3 sequence reads: CSLKRGGETQYF. The CDR3 DNA sequence: TGCAGCTTAAAGCGGGGCGGGGAGACCCAGTACTTC.

The table lists this clonotype with a few counts. This chain's CDR3 is CATSDLAHTQYF. DNA for the CDR3: TGTGCCACCAGTGACCTAGCCCATACGCAGTATTTT. The gene calls are TRBV24-1 and TRBJ2-3, with D possibly being TRBD2 (5 bases). Germline V CDR1 and CDR2: KGHDR, SFDVKD. V dropped 4 bases and J dropped 7 bases, with 8 bases sitting between them. The CDR3 extends over 12 amino acids.

This clonotype appeared a single time. This chain joins TRBV28 and TRBJ2-7; D remains unclear. The J call is uncertain, as TRBJ2-5 better fits the DNA end. Germline assignment: CDR1 MDHEN and CDR2 SYDVKM. The CDR3 totals 14 residues. In DNA form, the CDR3 reads TGTGCCAGCAGGCCGACAATGAACGGGGAGACCCAGTACTTC. Translation: CASRPTMNGETQYF.

The chain couples TRBV20-1 to TRBJ2-5; the match to TRBD1 covers 9 bases. The J segment lost 4 bases and the V segment lost 0 bases, leaving 3 bases of the junction unmatched. The CDR3 contains 14 residues. Per the germline V gene, CDR1 is DFQATT and CDR2 is SNEGSKA (reference sequence). CDR3 DNA: TGCAGTGCTAGAGATTTACAGGGGGCAGAGACCCAGTACTTC. It yields the protein CSARDLQGAETQYF.

This clonotype was seen repeatedly, ten times or more. This chain links TRBV12-5 with TRBJ2-5, with D tentatively TRBD1 (6 bases). The CDR3 has 14 residues. Trimming removed 6 bases from V and 2 bases from J, with 13 bases in between. Germline CDR1 reads LGHNT; CDR2 reads FRNRAP. CDR3 loop: CASGLPGDQETQYF. Written as DNA, the CDR3 is TGTGCTAGTGGCCTCCCAGGGGATCAAGAGACCCAGTACTTC. Combining the CDR3 with reference TRBV12-5 and TRBJ2-5 gives the whole variable domain DARVTQTPRHKVTEMGQEVTMRCQPILGHNTVFWYRQTMMQGLELLAYFRNRAPLDDSGMPKDRFSAEMPDATLATLKIQPSEPRDSAVYFCASGLPGDQETQYFGPGTRLLVL.

Turning to this clonotype: This may come from a read error, since a much larger clone is one base off. The chain carries TRBV7-3 and TRBJ2-1; TRBD2 might be the D (5 bases). Gene TRBJ2-7 matches the end of the DNA better, so the J call may be wrong. The germline V gene encodes CDR1 SGHTA and CDR2 FQGTGA. The CDR3 has 15 amino acids. This chain's CDR3 is CASSSIAGDDNEQYF. The CDR3 coding sequence is TGTGCCAGCAGCTCTATCGCCGGGGATGACAATGAGCAGTACTTC.

This clonotype was recorded a few times. One end of the junction varies from germline; a read error may be responsible. The chain uses TRBV12-3 or TRBV12-4 and TRBJ1-6; unclear D gene. This CDR3 contains 13 residues. CDR3 in amino acids: CASSQASNSSLHF. As DNA, the CDR3 is TGTGCCAGCAGCCAGGCCTCTAATTCATCCCTCCACTTT.

CDR3 sequence reads: CASSSRTGSLFNEKLFF. As DNA, the CDR3 is TGTGCCAGCAGCTCGAGGACAGGGAGTTTGTTTAATGAAAAACTGTTTTTT. The V and J genes are TRBV7-9 and TRBJ1-4, with 8 bases fitting TRBD1. This CDR3 spans 17 amino acids. The V gene's germline CDR1 is SEHNR and CDR2 FQNEAQ (reference sequence). J gave up 4 bases and V 4 bases, and 11 bases lay outside the gene matches. Based on the CDR3 plus reference TRBV7-9 and TRBJ1-4, the full variable domain is DTGVSQNPRHKITKRGQNVTFRCDPISEHNRLYWYRQTLGQGPEFLTYFQNEAQLEKSRLLSDRFSAERPKGSFSTLEIQRTEQGDSAMYLCASSSRTGSLFNEKLFFGSGTQLSVL.

This clonotype was recorded many times. This chain joins TRBV7-2 and TRBJ1-5, with D maybe TRBD1 (5 bases). V was trimmed by 5 bases and J by 5 bases, leaving 10 bases between them. The CDR3 extends over 13 amino acids. Germline CDR1 reads SGHTA; CDR2 reads FQGNSA. CDR3 in amino acids: CASSPAGDQPQHF. The CDR3 nucleotides read TGTGCCAGCAGCCCCGCGGGGGATCAGCCCCAGCATTTT.

A few counts support this clonotype. The junction departs from the called germline gene at one end, perhaps through a read error. J is TRBJ1-6 and V is TRBV27, with TRBD1 matching 7 bases. CDR3 size: 15 residues. Germline CDR1 MNHEY, CDR2 SMNVEV (reference sequence). The CDR3, as DNA: TGTGCCAGTAGTTATGGGACAGCCAAAAATTCACCCCTCCACTTT. The encoded protein is CASSYGTAKNSPLHF.

This clonotype was seen only a few times. The V call is TRBV4-1, the J call TRBJ2-7; possible D gene TRBD1, 6 bases. This CDR3 region has 16 residues. The V gene lost 1 base and the J gene lost 4 bases, with 17 bases spanning the gap. Germline V gives CDR1 MGHRA, CDR2 YSYEKL. CDR3 in DNA: TGCGCCAGCAGCCAAGGATTAGAGGGGGTGAGGTACGAGCAGTACTTC. Translated, it gives CASSQGLEGVRYEQYF.

This clonotype was seen only a few times. The genes are TRBV27 and TRBJ2-4; 10 bases fit TRBD1. The J call is doubtful: the DNA matches TRBJ2-7 better. Germline CDR1 is MNHEY and CDR2 is SMNVEV (reference sequence). CDR3 length equals 13 residues. CDR3 residues: CASSRDRGFEQYF. Written as DNA, the CDR3 is TGTGCCAGCAGTAGGGACAGGGGTTTCGAGCAGTACTTC.

The chain combines TRBV28 with TRBJ2-7; D unresolved. Germline-derived CDR1 and CDR2 are MDHEN and SYDVKM. Trimming removed 3 bases at V and 12 bases at J, with 9 bases between. This CDR3 is built from 10 residues. For the CDR3, the DNA is TGTGCCAGCAGTTTTAAGTTCCTGTACTTC. It is translated as CASSFKFLYF.

Remarks on this clonotype: The junction shows a germline mismatch at one end, possibly a read error. The rearrangement joins TRBV7-9 to TRBJ2-2; tentatively, D is TRBD1 (5 bases). The CDR3 totals 17 residues. The germline V gene encodes CDR1 SEHNR and CDR2 FQNEAQ (reference sequence). DNA for the CDR3: TGTACCAGCAGCTTAGAACCGATCAGGGATAGCACCGGGGAGCTGTTTTTT. Protein product: CTSSLEPIRDSTGELFF.

This clonotype has only a few counts. The chain has TRBV28 and TRBJ2-7, with no clear D. Trimming stripped 6 bases from V and 5 bases from J, with 17 bases between. CDR3 length equals 14 residues. CDR1 MDHEN and CDR2 SYDVKM come from the germline V gene. The CDR3, as DNA: TGTGCCAGCAGCGCCGACGGCCCCTTGGACGAGCAGTACTTC. Its protein is CASSADGPLDEQYF.

Concerning this clonotype itself: A read error may explain this, as a much larger clone is one base away. The chain uses TRBV29-1 and TRBJ2-5, with TRBD1 identical over 7 bases. This CDR3 has 13 amino acids. Losses at the gene ends were 7 bases for V and 11 bases for J; bases not matched to a gene: 16. From germline, CDR1 is SQVTM and CDR2 ANQGSEA. CDR3 loop: CSGTGTVGNEQYF. The CDR3 DNA follows: TGCAGCGGCACCGGGACAGTAGGGAATGAGCAGTACTTC. Complete variable domain (other parts from reference TRBV29-1 and TRBJ2-5): SAVISQKPSRDICQRGTSLTIQCQVDSQVTMMFWYRQQPGQSLTLIATANQGSEATYESGFVIDKFPISRPNLTFSTLTVSNMSPEDSSIYLCSGTGTVGNEQYFGPGTRLLVL.

This clonotype was detected only a few times. The CDR3 reads CASSRGSPDSGELFF. The CDR3 region has the DNA TGCGCCAGCAGCCGCGGGAGCCCGGACTCCGGGGAGCTGTTTTTT. J is TRBJ2-2 and V is TRBV5-1; the match to TRBD2 covers 7 bases. Germline CDR1 and CDR2: SGHRS and YFSETQ. The CDR3 runs 15 residues. The ends lost 4 bases at V and 6 bases at J; junction bases unmatched: 9.

This clonotype was seen many times. J is TRBJ1-2 and V is TRBV6-5, with a tentative D call TRBD1 (5 bases). CDR1 MNHEY and CDR2 SVGAGI come from the germline V gene. V was pared by 2 bases and J by 6 bases, with 13 bases between. The CDR3 covers 14 residues. The CDR3 is CASSYRTGGDGYTF. In nucleotides, the CDR3 is TGTGCCAGCAGTTACCGAACAGGAGGAGATGGCTACACCTTC.

In the case of this clonotype: A read error may account for a junction end that differs from germline. The chain couples TRBV20-1 to TRBJ2-5; perhaps D is TRBD1 or TRBD2 (5 bases each). The CDR3 length is 12 residues. CDR1 is DFQATT and CDR2 is SNEGSKA in the germline V gene (reference sequence). The CDR3 protein is CRARGVGETQYF. CDR3 DNA sequence: TGCAGGGCTAGAGGGGTAGGAGAGACCCAGTACTTC.